This T cell receptor beta chain stems from a study of T cells in localized non-small cell lung cancer. Repertoires were generated with immunoSEQ multiplex PCR, while TCRdb's copy carries only in-frame clones and drops some. Of approximately 65,000 clones in the sample, roughly 81% were seen once. The CDR3 is 15 residues long. The germline V gene has CDR1 MGHDK and CDR2 SYGVNS. V was trimmed by 6 bases and J by 5 bases, leaving 17 bases between them. The chain carries TRBV25-1 and TRBJ2-4, with D maybe TRBD1 (6 bases). This material consisted of PBMCs, taken before any cancer treatment. The TCR was taken from a man aged 35 to 69 with stage II lung adenocarcinoma. The CDR3 coding sequence is TGTGCCAGCAGCCCCACCACAGGGTCCCAAAACATTCAGTACTTC. Amino acids: CASSPTTGSQNIQYF.